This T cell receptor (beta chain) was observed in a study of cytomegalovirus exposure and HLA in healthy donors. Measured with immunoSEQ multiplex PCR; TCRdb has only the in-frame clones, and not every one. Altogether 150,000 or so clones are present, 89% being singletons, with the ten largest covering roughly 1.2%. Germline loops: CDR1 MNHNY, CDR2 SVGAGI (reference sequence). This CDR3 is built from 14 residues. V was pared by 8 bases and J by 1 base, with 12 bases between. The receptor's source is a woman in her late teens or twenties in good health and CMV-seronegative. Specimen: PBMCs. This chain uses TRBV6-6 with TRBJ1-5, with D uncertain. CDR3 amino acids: CASGVSLSNQPQHF. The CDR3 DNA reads TGTGCCAGCGGTGTATCACTAAGCAATCAGCCCCAGCATTTT.